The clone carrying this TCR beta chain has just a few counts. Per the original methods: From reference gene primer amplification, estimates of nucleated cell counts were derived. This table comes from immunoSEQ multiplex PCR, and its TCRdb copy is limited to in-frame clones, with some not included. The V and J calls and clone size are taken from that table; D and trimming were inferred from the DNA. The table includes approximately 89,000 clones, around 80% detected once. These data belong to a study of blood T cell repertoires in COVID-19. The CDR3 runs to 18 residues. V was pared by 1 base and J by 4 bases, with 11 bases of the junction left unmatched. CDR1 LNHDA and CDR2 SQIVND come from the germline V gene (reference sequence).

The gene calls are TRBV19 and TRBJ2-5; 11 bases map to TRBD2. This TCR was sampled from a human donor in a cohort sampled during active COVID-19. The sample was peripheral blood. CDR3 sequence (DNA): TGTGCCAGTAGTATAGCCCTACCTACTAGCGGGAGTAGAGAGACCCAGTACTTC. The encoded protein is CASSIALPTSGSRETQYF.